The 10 T cell receptor beta chains below were found in one sample sequenced in a study of regulatory and conventional T cells in RAG deficiency. Blood CD4+ CD25-low CD127-high conventional T cells supplied the genomic DNA template. Here immunoSEQ multiplex PCR was the method, and the copy in TCRdb shows in-frame clones only, minus some. In the table there are 25,000 to 30,000 clones, 90% to 95% of which are singletons. This same sample was also part of a study on regulatory T cells. That investigation notes: Primers: 52 TRBV forward and 13 TRBJ reverse.

Material for sequencing was CD25- CD4+ T cells sorted from blood. These receptors all stem from a human donor in good health.

The V call is TRBV6-1, the J call TRBJ1-2; the D gene is possibly TRBD1 (5 bases). Per germline, CDR1 MNHNS and CDR2 SASEGT. This CDR3 has 13 residues. V was cut by 1 base and J by 7 bases, with 10 bases left in between. The CDR3 DNA follows: TGTGCCAGCAGTGAAGACTGGCAGGGTGGCTACACCTTC. Translating it yields CASSEDWQGGYTF.

V gene TRBV10-3 combines with J gene TRBJ2-7, with D maybe TRBD2 (6 bases). Between the trimmed V and J ends, which lost 4 bases and 2 bases, there was a span of 9 bases. The germline V gene encodes CDR1 ENHRY and CDR2 SYGVKD. The CDR3 length is 13 residues. The CDR3 DNA reads TGTGCCATCAGTGGGGGGGAGCCCTACGAGCAGTACTTC. It is translated as CAISGGEPYEQYF.

This chain links TRBV6-5 with TRBJ2-2; 10 positions match TRBD2. Germline V gives CDR1 MNHEY, CDR2 SVGAGI. The CDR3 loop spans 16 amino acids. The J segment lost 6 bases and the V segment lost 2 bases, leaving 6 bases of the junction unmatched. Written as DNA, the CDR3 is TGTGCCAGCAGTTACGGGACTAGCGTGGGCCCCGGGGAGCTGTTTTTT. Translated: CASSYGTSVGPGELFF.

J is TRBJ2-5 and V is TRBV10-2; TRBD2 might be the D (5 bases). CDR1 WSHSY and CDR2 SAAADI come from the germline V gene. V was trimmed by 1 base and J by 4 bases, leaving 7 bases between them. The CDR3 contains 13 residues. In DNA form, the CDR3 reads TGCGCCAGCAGTGAGTTTGGGAGAGAGACCCAGTACTTC. Its protein is CASSEFGRETQYF.

The V and J genes are TRBV15 and TRBJ1-3; maybe TRBD1 (5 bases). The CDR3 has 12 residues. CDR1 is LNHNV and CDR2 is YYDKDF in the germline V gene (reference sequence). Deletions cut 6 bases from V and 7 bases from J, with 10 bases between. CDR3 sequence: CATSRRGNTIYF. The DNA for the CDR3 is TGTGCCACCAGTAGACGGGGGAACACCATATATTTT.

The chain has TRBV7-6 and TRBJ2-3; 11 bases match TRBD2. J was trimmed by 8 bases and V by 5 bases; bases with no gene match: 12. This CDR3 comprises 16 residues. Germline-derived CDR1 and CDR2 are SGHVS and FNYEAQ. CDR3 sequence reads: CASSLGLAGYTGTQYF. CDR3 nucleotide sequence: TGTGCCAGCAGCCTCGGACTAGCGGGCTACACGGGTACGCAGTATTTT.

This chain connects TRBV29-1 to TRBJ2-7; 8 nucleotides agree with TRBD1. Germline V gene data show CDR1 as SQVTM and CDR2 as ANQGSEA. Germline trimming cut 7 bases from V and 6 bases from J; bases unmatched to any gene: 11. The CDR3 sequence is 13 residues long. The CDR3 nucleotides are TGCAGCGCCTTGGACAGGGCTTTGTCCGAGCAGTACTTC. It translates to CSALDRALSEQYF.

This clone appeared a single time. V usage is TRBV7-8 and J usage is TRBJ1-5; 8 bases are a match to TRBD1. The germline V gene encodes CDR1 SGHVS and CDR2 FQNEAQ. V dropped 6 bases and J dropped 2; count of bases not matched to a gene: 9. This CDR3 spans 16 amino acids. In DNA, the CDR3 is TGTGCCAGCAGTCGGAACGGACAGGGCGGCAATCAGCCCCAGCATTTT. Its translation: CASSRNGQGGNQPQHF.

The chain has TRBV4-2 and TRBJ2-7, with TRBD2 matching 15 bases. CDR3 size: 19 residues. From germline, CDR1 is LGHNA and CDR2 YNFKEQ. Unmatched junction bases numbered 10, after V lost 4 bases and J lost 0 bases. DNA of the CDR3: TGTGCCAGCAGCCCCCACCCGGGACTAGCGGGGGGAGCCTCCTACGAGCAGTACTTC. Translation gives CASSPHPGLAGGASYEQYF.

The chain joins TRBV9 to TRBJ2-1; 13 nucleotides match TRBD2. The CDR3 is 20 residues long. Germline CDR1 reads SGDLS; CDR2 reads YYNGEE. V lost 0 bases to trimming and J lost 2 bases; unmatched junction nucleotides: 11. The CDR3 DNA is TGTGCCAGCAGCGTAGGGAATTTGGGACTAGCGGGAAGAACCTACAATGAGCAGTTCTTC. Protein: CASSVGNLGLAGRTYNEQFF.